The 23 T cell receptor beta chains listed next were all sequenced from one sample in a study of blood T cell repertoires in COVID-19 (dated by TCRdb to the early 2020s). Libraries were made using the immunoSEQ multiplex PCR assay. This immuneACCESS table, as held by TCRdb, lists in-frame sequences with V and J called but not all clones. Of the missing ones, under half trace to an unresolved V gene in checked studies; the others have no known cause. This sample is represented by some 180,000 clones; over 80% of them were singletons. The ten most abundant clones make up 6.5% to 8.5% of the sample. The specimen sequenced was peripheral blood. Receptor source: a woman in her thirties or forties with COVID-19, enrolled during active disease.

The chain links TRBV6-5 to TRBJ2-2; D is unresolved. V was shortened by 11 bases and J by 0 bases, with 13 bases between the two germline ends. This CDR3 region has 14 residues. CDR1 and CDR2 from the germline V gene are MNHEY and SVGAGI. This CDR3 is CASHDTPNTGELFF. CDR3 in DNA: TGTGCCTCCCACGACACGCCGAACACCGGGGAGCTGTTTTTT.

This clone came up many times. At the DNA level, this CDR3 is encoded by other sequences in the same sample as well. The chain joins TRBV6-4 to TRBJ2-3; 9 bases are shared with TRBD2. Looked up from germline, CDR1 is MRHNA and CDR2 is SNTAGT. V gave up 0 bases and J gave up 4 bases; unmatched junction bases: 2. The CDR3 has 15 amino acids. The CDR3 here is CASSDSAGGPDTQYF. The CDR3 coding sequence is TGTGCCAGCAGTGACTCGGCGGGGGGGCCAGATACGCAGTATTTT.

This clone was found once. The V gene is TRBV7-9, the J gene TRBJ1-2; a possible D gene is TRBD1 (6 bases). This CDR3 is built from 15 residues. V lost 0 bases to trimming and J lost 4 bases, with 12 bases between them. Germline assignment: CDR1 SEHNR and CDR2 FQNEAQ (reference sequence). The CDR3 loop is CASSLASGTPYGYTF. CDR3 nucleotide sequence: TGTGCCAGCAGCTTAGCGTCGGGGACACCCTATGGCTACACCTTC.

The genes are TRBV18 and TRBJ1-6; TRBD1 agrees at 10 bases. This CDR3 contains 15 residues. Losses at the gene ends were 6 bases for V and 7 bases for J; bases not matched to a gene: 6. CDR1 is KGHSH, CDR2 LQKENI, per germline. Here the CDR3 DNA reads TGTGCCAGCTCCCCGTCGGGACAGGGGAATTCACCCCTCCACTTT. It encodes CASSPSGQGNSPLHF.

This sequence joins TRBV10-3 and TRBJ2-5; D is perhaps TRBD1 (5 bases). The germline gives CDR1 ENHRY, CDR2 SYGVKD. CDR3 length equals 11 residues. V was pared by 10 bases and J by 2 bases, with 8 bases between. The CDR3 region is CATQGQETQYF. CDR3 nucleotide sequence: TGTGCCACCCAGGGACAAGAGACCCAGTACTTC.

The gene calls are TRBV28 and TRBJ1-4, with D perhaps TRBD1 (5 bases). This CDR3 has 13 residues. Trimming removed 4 bases from V and 7 bases from J, with 10 bases in between. The germline V gene encodes CDR1 MDHEN and CDR2 SYDVKM. In DNA form, the CDR3 reads TGTGCCAGCAGTTATCAGGGAATTGAAAAACTGTTTTTT. This sequence encodes CASSYQGIEKLFF.

The chain recombines TRBV3-1 (or the pseudogene TRBV3-2) with TRBJ1-4; 10 bases are a match to TRBD1. Trimming at V came to 9 bases and at J to 3 bases, leaving 4 bases not matched to a gene. This CDR3 region has 14 residues. Looked up from germline, CDR1 is LGHDT and CDR2 is YNNKEL (reference sequence). The CDR3 region is CASSTGGPNEKLFF. CDR3 sequence (DNA): TGTGCCAGTTCGACAGGGGGCCCTAATGAAAAACTGTTTTTT.

The chain links TRBV28 to TRBJ2-1; tentatively, D is TRBD1 (6 bases). The CDR3 spans 14 residues. Germline V gene data show CDR1 as MDHEN and CDR2 as SYDVKM. Trimming took off 3 bases at V and 6 bases at J, with 12 bases between the two ends. CDR3 sequence (DNA): TGTGCCAGCAGTTTCAGGGGAAGGGGCAATGAGCAGTTCTTC. Translated, it gives CASSFRGRGNEQFF.

The chain employs TRBV6-1 and TRBJ1-2; 12 bases match TRBD1. The germline V gene encodes CDR1 MNHNS and CDR2 SASEGT. J gave up 7 bases and V 1 base, and 7 bases lay outside the gene matches. The CDR3 runs to 16 residues. Here the CDR3 reads CASSEGGTGGWGGYTF. DNA for the CDR3: TGTGCCAGCAGTGAAGGAGGGACAGGGGGCTGGGGTGGCTACACCTTC.

V and J are TRBV18 and TRBJ1-6; 11 bases line up with TRBD1. From germline, CDR1 is KGHSH and CDR2 LQKENI. V lost 0 bases to trimming and J lost 8 bases; unmatched junction nucleotides: 6. This CDR3 comprises 17 residues. The CDR3 is CASSPPTGTGGDSPLHF. CDR3 nucleotides: TGTGCCAGCTCACCACCAACCGGGACAGGGGGGGATTCACCCCTCCACTTT. Together with reference TRBV18 and TRBJ1-6, the CDR3 gives the full variable domain: NAGVMQNPRHLVRRRGQEARLRCSPMKGHSHVYWYRQLPEEGLKFMVYLQKENIIDESGMPKERFSAEFPKEGPSILRIQQVVRGDSAAYFCASSPPTGTGGDSPLHFGNGTRLTVT.

This clone has ten or more counts. The chain couples TRBV9 to TRBJ1-1, with 8 bases aligning to TRBD1. The V segment lost 0 bases and the J segment 1 base; nucleotides outside the gene matches: 5. Germline V gene data show CDR1 as SGDLS and CDR2 as YYNGEE. The CDR3 runs to 16 residues. CDR3 sequence reads: CASSVGTGRTNTEAFF. The CDR3 bases are TGTGCCAGCAGCGTAGGGACAGGGAGAACGAACACTGAAGCTTTCTTT.

In its sample, this clone was seen once. The chain has TRBV19 and TRBJ1-1; TRBD1 might be the D (5 bases). Germline CDR1 and CDR2: LNHDA and SQIVND (reference sequence). Trimming pared 5 bases from V and 3 bases from J, leaving 10 bases between. This CDR3 contains 13 residues. This chain's CDR3 is CASSLDSHTEAFF. The DNA of the CDR3 is TGTGCCAGTAGTCTCGACAGCCACACTGAAGCTTTCTTT.

The gene calls are TRBV19 and TRBJ2-1; 8 bases are a match to TRBD1. V lost 5 bases to trimming and J lost 6 bases; unmatched junction nucleotides: 12. From germline, CDR1 is LNHDA and CDR2 SQIVND (reference sequence). CDR3 length: 16 residues. The chain's CDR3 is CASSPPRQGTGNEQFF. CDR3 coding DNA: TGTGCCAGTAGTCCACCCCGACAGGGGACGGGCAATGAGCAGTTCTTC.

CDR3 loop: CASGLGQAGDHNEQFF. CDR3 sequence (DNA): TGTGCTAGTGGTTTGGGCCAAGCGGGAGACCACAATGAGCAGTTCTTC. The chain recombines TRBV12-5 with TRBJ2-1, with 8 bases fitting TRBD2. This CDR3 has 16 amino acids. Germline CDR1 and CDR2: LGHNT and FRNRAP. J gave up 5 bases and V 1 base, and 7 bases lay outside the gene matches.

CDR3 sequence reads: CSVGLAGGGETQYF. The DNA of the CDR3 is TGCAGCGTAGGACTAGCGGGAGGGGGGGAGACCCAGTACTTC. This chain links TRBV29-1 with TRBJ2-5; TRBD2 agrees at 15 bases. Germline V gene lookup returns CDR1 SQVTM and CDR2 ANQGSEA. With V trimmed by 6 bases and J by 5 bases, 4 bases remained unmatched. The CDR3 is made up of 14 amino acids.

The chain employs TRBV4-1 and TRBJ1-2; TRBD1 might be the D (6 bases). CDR1 is MGHRA and CDR2 is YSYEKL in the germline V gene. This CDR3 has 18 residues. V was shortened by 1 base and J by 0 bases, with 18 bases between the two germline ends. The CDR3 DNA reads TGCGCCAGCAGCCAAGTAGCGTCGTCGACAGGTACTAACTATGGCTACACCTTC. Its protein product is CASSQVASSTGTNYGYTF.

The CDR3 loop is CASRKQGSYGYTF. For the CDR3, the DNA is TGTGCCAGCAGGAAACAGGGCAGCTATGGCTACACCTTC. V usage is TRBV2 and J usage is TRBJ1-2; weak D call: TRBD1 (6 bases). CDR3 size: 13 residues. V lost 6 bases and J lost 4, with 12 bases in between. Germline V CDR1 and CDR2: SNHLY, FYNNEI.

The chain combines TRBV5-1 with TRBJ1-1; D possibly corresponds to TRBD1 (5 bases). V lost 6 bases and J lost 5, with 14 bases in between. CDR3 length: 13 amino acids. Germline values: CDR1 SGHRS, CDR2 YFSETQ. In DNA, the CDR3 is TGCGCCAGCAATACCGCAGGGCGTACTGAAGCTTTCTTT. Amino acids: CASNTAGRTEAFF.

The rearrangement links TRBV5-1 to TRBJ2-1; perhaps TRBD2 as D (5 bases). The germline V and J ends were trimmed by 0 bases and 2 bases, with 9 bases remaining between them. Looked up from germline, CDR1 is SGHRS and CDR2 is YFSETQ. This CDR3 contains 15 residues. The CDR3 is CASSLGEGAYNEQFF. The CDR3 DNA reads TGCGCCAGCAGCTTGGGTGAGGGTGCCTACAATGAGCAGTTCTTC.

The CDR3 DNA sequence: TGTGCCAGCAGCTACGACAGGCAGGGAGTCCTTGGCTACACCTTC. Translation: CASSYDRQGVLGYTF. The chain is built from TRBV27 and TRBJ1-2; TRBD1 might be the D (6 bases). The V and J ends lost 6 bases and 7 bases respectively, with 21 bases between them. The CDR3 spans 15 residues. CDR1 and CDR2 from the germline V gene are MNHEY and SMNVEV (reference sequence).

This sequence joins TRBV6-5 and TRBJ1-1; D may be TRBD1 (5 bases). The CDR3 loop spans 11 amino acids. V was pared by 2 bases and J by 11 bases, with 9 bases between. Germline CDR1 is MNHEY and CDR2 is SVGAGI. CDR3 sequence reads: CASSYGGGAFF. CDR3 sequence (DNA): TGTGCCAGCAGTTACGGTGGGGGGGCTTTCTTT.

The rearrangement uses TRBV13 and TRBJ1-3; D is unresolved. Trimming removed 3 bases at V and 0 bases at J, with 15 bases between. The CDR3 length is 17 residues. Germline V gene sequence: CDR1 PRHDT, CDR2 FYEKMQ (reference sequence). CDR3 coding DNA: TGTGCCAGCAGCTTCCTAGCCCCGGGATTCTCTGGAAACACCATATATTTT. Translating it yields CASSFLAPGFSGNTIYF.

The V and J genes are TRBV11-2 and TRBJ1-5; D perhaps matches TRBD1 (6 bases). This CDR3 contains 13 residues. In germline, CDR1 is SGHAT, CDR2 FQNNGV. Between the trimmed V and J ends, which lost 1 base and 9 bases, there was a span of 10 bases. The CDR3 here is CASSLGQGRPQHF. Here the CDR3 DNA reads TGTGCCAGCAGCTTAGGGCAGGGGCGGCCCCAGCATTTT.